One TCR beta chain is described in this entry. What it binds is unknown. The CDR3 covers 13 residues. V was pared by 6 bases and J by 5 bases, with 13 bases between. The V gene's germline CDR1 is SGHAT and CDR2 FQNNGV. This sample is drawn from a study of PD-1 blockade in classical Hodgkin lymphoma. Overall study findings and caveats: Causes of the repertoire differences remain undefined, possibly disease activity or prior therapy.

Measured with immunoSEQ multiplex PCR; TCRdb has only the in-frame clones, and not every one. Here the sample spans about 32,000 clones, less than 90% being singletons. Time point meaning: newly diagnosed, previously untreated cHL patient sample. Negative magnetic selection isolated CD4+ T cells from thawed PBMCs. What served as comparison were PBMCs in newly diagnosed, untreated classical Hodgkin lymphoma. V gene TRBV11-2 combines with J gene TRBJ2-5; a weak D match, TRBD1 (6 bases). The receptor was derived from a human donor with classical Hodgkin lymphoma. The sample taken for sequencing was CD4+ T cells from blood. Here the CDR3 DNA reads TGTGCCAGCAGAAGGGGGAGTGACGAGACCCAGTACTTC. Its protein is CASRRGSDETQYF.